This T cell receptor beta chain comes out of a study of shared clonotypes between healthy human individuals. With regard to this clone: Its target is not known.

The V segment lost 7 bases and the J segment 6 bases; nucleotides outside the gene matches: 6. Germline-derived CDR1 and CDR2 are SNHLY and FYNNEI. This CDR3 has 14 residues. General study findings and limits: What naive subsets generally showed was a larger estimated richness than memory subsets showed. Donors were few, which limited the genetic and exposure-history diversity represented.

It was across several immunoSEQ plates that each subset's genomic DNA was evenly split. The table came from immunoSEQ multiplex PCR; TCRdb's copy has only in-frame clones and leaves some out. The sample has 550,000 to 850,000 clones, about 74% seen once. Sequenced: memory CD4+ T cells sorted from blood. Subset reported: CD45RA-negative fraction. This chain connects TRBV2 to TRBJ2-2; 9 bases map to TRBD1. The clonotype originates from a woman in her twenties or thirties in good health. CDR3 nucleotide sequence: TGTGCCAGCAACCGGGACAGGGAGGCCGGGGAGCTGTTTTTT. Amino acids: CASNRDREAGELFF.